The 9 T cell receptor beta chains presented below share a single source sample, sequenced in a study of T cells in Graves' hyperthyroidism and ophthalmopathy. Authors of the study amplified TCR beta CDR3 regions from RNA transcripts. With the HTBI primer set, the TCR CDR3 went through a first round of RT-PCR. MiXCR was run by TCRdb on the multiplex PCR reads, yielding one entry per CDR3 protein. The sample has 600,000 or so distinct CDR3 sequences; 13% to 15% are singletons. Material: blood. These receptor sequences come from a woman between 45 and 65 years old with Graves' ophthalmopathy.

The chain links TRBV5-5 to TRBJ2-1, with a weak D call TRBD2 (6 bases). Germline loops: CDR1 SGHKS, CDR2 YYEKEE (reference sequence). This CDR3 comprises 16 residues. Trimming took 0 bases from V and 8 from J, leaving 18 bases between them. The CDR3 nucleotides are TGTGCCAGCAGCTTGGCCCTAGCTAGCGAATTACATGAGCAGTTCTTC. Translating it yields CASSLALASELHEQFF.

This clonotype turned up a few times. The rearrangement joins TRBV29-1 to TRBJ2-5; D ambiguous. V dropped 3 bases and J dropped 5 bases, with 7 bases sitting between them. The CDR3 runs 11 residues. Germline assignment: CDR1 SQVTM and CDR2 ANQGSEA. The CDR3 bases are TGCAGCGTTGAGAAATTCGAGACCCAGTACTTC. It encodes CSVEKFETQYF.

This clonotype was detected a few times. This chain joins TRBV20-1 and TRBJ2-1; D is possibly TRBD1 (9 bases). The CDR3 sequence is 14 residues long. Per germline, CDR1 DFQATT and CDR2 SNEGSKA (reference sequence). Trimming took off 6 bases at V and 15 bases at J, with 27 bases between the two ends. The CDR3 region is CSAGGGQGGFARFF. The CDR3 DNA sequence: TGCAGTGCCGGGGGGGGACAGGGTGGGTTCGCGCGGTTCTTC.

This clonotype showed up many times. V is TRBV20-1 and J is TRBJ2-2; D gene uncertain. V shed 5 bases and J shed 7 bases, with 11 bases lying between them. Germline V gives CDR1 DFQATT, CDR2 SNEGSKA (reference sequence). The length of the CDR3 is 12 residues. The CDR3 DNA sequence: TGCAGTGCTCGGAAAGGGTTCGGGGAGCTGTTTTTT. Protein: CSARKGFGELFF.

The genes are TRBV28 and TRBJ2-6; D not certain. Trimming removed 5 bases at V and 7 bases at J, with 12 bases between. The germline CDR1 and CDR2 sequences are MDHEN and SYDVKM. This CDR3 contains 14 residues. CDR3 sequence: CASSPEAVANVLTF. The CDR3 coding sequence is TGTGCCAGCAGTCCCGAGGCGGTCGCCAACGTCCTGACTTTC.

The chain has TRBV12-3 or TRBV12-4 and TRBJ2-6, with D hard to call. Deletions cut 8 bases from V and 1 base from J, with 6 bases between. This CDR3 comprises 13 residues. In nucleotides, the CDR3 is TGTGCCAGCGAAACTTCTGGGGCCAACGTCCTGACTTTC. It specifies CASETSGANVLTF.

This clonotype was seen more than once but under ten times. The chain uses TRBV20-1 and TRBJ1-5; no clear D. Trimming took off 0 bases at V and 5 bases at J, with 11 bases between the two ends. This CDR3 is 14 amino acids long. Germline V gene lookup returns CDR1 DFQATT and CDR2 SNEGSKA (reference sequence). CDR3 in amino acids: CSARDAGVHQPQHF. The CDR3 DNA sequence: TGCAGTGCTAGAGATGCGGGTGTACATCAGCCCCAGCATTTT.

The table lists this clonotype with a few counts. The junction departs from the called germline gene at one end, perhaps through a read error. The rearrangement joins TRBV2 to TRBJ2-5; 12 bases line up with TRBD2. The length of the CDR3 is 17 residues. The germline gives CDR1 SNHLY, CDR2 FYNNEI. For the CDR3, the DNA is TGTGCCAGCAGTCGACTAGCGGGAGTGCCGGGCGGAGAGGCCCAGTACTTC. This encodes CASSRLAGVPGGEAQYF. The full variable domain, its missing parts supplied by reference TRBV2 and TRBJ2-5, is EPEVTQTPSHQVTQMGQEVILRCVPISNHLYFYWYRQILGQKVEFLVSFYNNEISEKSEIFDDQFSVERPDGSNFTLKIRSTKLEDSAMYFCASSRLAGVPGGEAQYFGPGTRLLVL.

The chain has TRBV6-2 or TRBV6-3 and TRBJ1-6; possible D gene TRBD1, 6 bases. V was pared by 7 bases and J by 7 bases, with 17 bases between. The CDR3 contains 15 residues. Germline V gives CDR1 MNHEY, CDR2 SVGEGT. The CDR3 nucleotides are TGTGCCAGCATCAAGGACAGCCAACGCAATTCACCCCTCCACTTT. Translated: CASIKDSQRNSPLHF.